These 22 T cell receptor beta chains originate from one sample sequenced in a study of T cells in Graves' hyperthyroidism and ophthalmopathy. Amplification targeted TCR beta CDR3 regions from RNA transcripts. The TCR CDR3 first-round RT-PCR relied on the HTBI primer set. TCRdb re-derived calls from the multiplex PCR reads in MiXCR, one entry per CDR3 protein. The sample has roughly 660,000 distinct CDR3 sequences, 17% seen once. The sequenced material came from blood. These receptors all come from a middle-aged man with Graves' hyperthyroidism.

The chain links TRBV20-1 to TRBJ2-4; the D is unclear. Trimming cost V 6 bases and J 0 bases, with 12 bases left between them. The germline gives CDR1 DFQATT, CDR2 SNEGSKA (reference sequence). The CDR3 is made up of 14 amino acids. In DNA form, the CDR3 reads TGCAGTGCCCGGACGGTTTTAGCCAAAAACATTCAGTACTTC. Encoded protein: CSARTVLAKNIQYF.

The genes are TRBV7-2 and TRBJ1-1; TRBD1 might be the D (5 bases). This CDR3 contains 14 residues. The V gene's germline CDR1 is SGHTA and CDR2 FQGNSA. V lost 3 bases to trimming and J lost 4 bases, with 12 bases between them. This CDR3 reads CASSFFQGSTEAFF. In DNA form, the CDR3 reads TGTGCCAGCAGCTTCTTCCAGGGCAGCACTGAAGCTTTCTTT. The full variable domain, its missing parts supplied by reference TRBV7-2 and TRBJ1-1, is GAGVSQSPSNKVTEKGKDVELRCDPISGHTALYWYRQSLGQGLEFLIYFQGNSAPDKSGLPSDRFSAERTGGSVSTLTIQRTQQEDSAVYLCASSFFQGSTEAFFGQGTRLTVV.

The gene calls are TRBV3-1 and TRBJ2-1, with D possibly matching TRBD2 (5 bases). V was pared by 1 base and J by 4 bases, with 14 bases between. The CDR3 length is 16 residues. CDR1 is LGHDT and CDR2 is YNNKEL in the germline V gene (reference sequence). The CDR3 loop reads CASSQGFREKYNEQFF. The CDR3 coding sequence is TGTGCCAGCAGCCAAGGTTTTAGGGAGAAGTACAATGAGCAGTTCTTC.

This chain uses TRBV20-1 with TRBJ2-1; D is ambiguous. The CDR3 has 13 amino acids. Per germline, CDR1 DFQATT and CDR2 SNEGSKA (reference sequence). V lost 4 bases to trimming and J lost 1 base, with 8 bases between them. CDR3 residues: CSAIHFSYNEQFF. CDR3 coding DNA: TGCAGTGCTATACATTTTTCCTACAATGAGCAGTTCTTC.

This clonotype was seen at least ten times. This chain uses TRBV2 with TRBJ2-5; 8 bases map to TRBD1. Per the germline V gene, CDR1 is SNHLY and CDR2 is FYNNEI. Germline trimming cut 9 bases from V and 2 bases from J; bases unmatched to any gene: 11. This CDR3 has 15 amino acids. In nucleotides, the CDR3 is TGTGCCAGTTACACCTTAGGACAGGGACAAGAGACCCAGTACTTC. Amino acid sequence: CASYTLGQGQETQYF.

As DNA, the CDR3 is TGCAGCGCCCGGACTAGCGGGAGGGGCTACGAGCAGTACTTC. The encoded protein is CSARTSGRGYEQYF. The chain employs TRBV29-1 and TRBJ2-7; TRBD2 aligns across 15 bases. With V trimmed by 7 bases and J by 3 bases, 4 bases remained unmatched. The CDR3 is 14 amino acids. Germline-derived CDR1 and CDR2 are SQVTM and ANQGSEA.

This chain joins TRBV20-1 and TRBJ2-3; 8 bases are shared with TRBD2. With V trimmed by 2 bases and J by 2 bases, 9 bases remained unmatched. The CDR3 length is 16 residues. Germline-derived CDR1 and CDR2 are DFQATT and SNEGSKA (reference sequence). For the CDR3, the DNA is TGCAGTGCTAGACCACTAGCGGAGCCCGCCACAGATACGCAGTATTTT. This gives the protein CSARPLAEPATDTQYF.

This chain joins TRBV19 and TRBJ2-1; a weak D match, TRBD2 (5 bases). V dropped 2 bases and J dropped 10 bases, with 12 bases sitting between them. CDR1 LNHDA and CDR2 SQIVND come from the germline V gene (reference sequence). The CDR3 spans 13 residues. This chain's CDR3 is CASSIPERTEQFF. CDR3 nucleotide sequence: TGTGCCAGTAGTATACCTGAGCGGACCGAGCAGTTCTTC.

This clonotype was picked up many times. The chain carries TRBV2 and TRBJ2-7, with D maybe TRBD2 (5 bases). Germline V gene sequence: CDR1 SNHLY, CDR2 FYNNEI. The CDR3 sequence is 14 residues long. The V end lost 7 bases, the J end lost 0 bases, and 13 bases lay between the germline ends. The CDR3 sequence is CASTSRGISYEQYF. The CDR3 DNA sequence: TGTGCCAGCACATCCCGGGGTATCTCCTACGAGCAGTACTTC.

This clonotype was detected a few times. The gene calls are TRBV7-9 and TRBJ2-1, with D possibly TRBD2 on 5 matching bases. Germline assignment: CDR1 SEHNR and CDR2 FQNEAQ (reference sequence). V dropped 0 bases and J dropped 12 bases, with 9 bases sitting between them. The CDR3 has 12 amino acids. The CDR3 nucleotides are TGTGCCAGCAGCTTAGCCGGGGTGGGGCAGTTCTTC. This translates into CASSLAGVGQFF.

There are a few counts of this clonotype. The V call is TRBV20-1, the J call TRBJ1-2; maybe TRBD1 (5 bases). V was clipped by 7 bases and J by 7 bases, with 22 bases between them. Germline CDR1 is DFQATT and CDR2 is SNEGSKA (reference sequence). The CDR3 is 14 amino acids. The CDR3 nucleotides read TGCAGTGTCAAGTTGGAGGGACTCGCTGGTGGCTACACCTTC. Amino acid sequence: CSVKLEGLAGGYTF.

This clonotype was seen repeatedly, ten times or more. The V call is TRBV5-1, the J call TRBJ2-1; 8 nucleotides align to TRBD1. The germline gives CDR1 SGHRS, CDR2 YFSETQ. This CDR3 has 15 residues. V was pared by 1 base and J by 3 bases, with 3 bases of the junction left unmatched. CDR3 sequence reads: CASSLTQGGYNEQFF. Written as DNA, the CDR3 is TGCGCCAGCAGCTTGACACAGGGGGGCTACAATGAGCAGTTCTTC.

This clonotype has a count of ten or more. The rearrangement links TRBV3-1 to TRBJ2-5; perhaps TRBD1 as D (5 bases). Germline loops: CDR1 LGHDT, CDR2 YNNKEL (reference sequence). The CDR3 totals 14 residues. V gave up 1 base and J gave up 4 bases, with 10 bases separating them. This chain's CDR3 is CASSQGGQRETQYF. In nucleotides, the CDR3 is TGTGCCAGCAGCCAAGGGGGCCAGCGAGAGACCCAGTACTTC.

A few counts support this clonotype. The J gene is TRBJ1-6, the V gene TRBV9; D possibly corresponds to TRBD1 (6 bases). The CDR3 extends over 14 amino acids. Trimming removed 4 bases at V and 7 bases at J, with 12 bases between. The germline V gene encodes CDR1 SGDLS and CDR2 YYNGEE. Here the CDR3 DNA reads TGTGCCAGCAGCACCGGGACACCAAATTCACCCCTCCACTTT. Encoded protein: CASSTGTPNSPLHF.

This clonotype has a count of ten or more. This chain uses TRBV2 with TRBJ1-1, with a weak D call TRBD1 (5 bases). Deletions cut 5 bases from V and 0 bases from J, with 7 bases between. Germline V gives CDR1 SNHLY, CDR2 FYNNEI. CDR3 size: 13 residues. DNA of the CDR3: TGTGCCAGCAGTCGACAGCTGAACACTGAAGCTTTCTTT. Translated: CASSRQLNTEAFF.

This clonotype was detected many times. This chain joins TRBV24-1 and TRBJ2-3; 10 bases map to TRBD2. Per the germline V gene, CDR1 is KGHDR and CDR2 is SFDVKD. CDR3 length: 15 residues. V was pared by 3 bases and J by 5 bases, with 4 bases of the junction left unmatched. For the CDR3, the DNA is TGTGCCACCAGTGATCTAGCGGGAGCGGAAGATACGCAGTATTTT. Encoded protein: CATSDLAGAEDTQYF.

This clonotype appeared a few times. This sequence joins TRBV10-3 and TRBJ1-1; a possible D gene is TRBD1 (6 bases). The ends were cut back, 7 bases at V and 3 bases at J, with 12 bases in the middle. Looked up from germline, CDR1 is ENHRY and CDR2 is SYGVKD. This CDR3 has 13 amino acids. CDR3 nucleotides: TGTGCCATCAAGGACAGAATGGACACTGAAGCTTTCTTT. Translated, it gives CAIKDRMDTEAFF.

The V gene is TRBV7-3, the J gene TRBJ2-2, with D unresolved. V was trimmed by 3 bases and J by 1 base, leaving 6 bases between them. There are 14 residues in the CDR3. CDR1 is SGHTA, CDR2 FQGTGA, per germline. The CDR3 region has the DNA TGTGCCAGCAGCTTGCACCAGAACACCGGGGAGCTGTTTTTT. As protein: CASSLHQNTGELFF.

The gene calls are TRBV19 and TRBJ1-1; tentatively, D is TRBD1 (6 bases). The germline CDR1 and CDR2 sequences are LNHDA and SQIVND (reference sequence). V lost 5 bases and J 1 base, leaving 11 bases between the germline ends. The CDR3 runs 14 residues. The CDR3 DNA reads as TGTGCCAGTAGTGCGGACAGAAGGAACACTGAAGCTTTCTTT. It is translated as CASSADRRNTEAFF. The variable domain in full, completed from reference TRBV19 and TRBJ1-1, reads DGGITQSPKYLFRKEGQNVTLSCEQNLNHDAMYWYRQDPGQGLRLIYYSQIVNDFQKGDIAEGYSVSREKKESFPLTVTSAQKNPTAFYLCASSADRRNTEAFFGQGTRLTVV.

The rearrangement uses TRBV20-1 and TRBJ2-7; TRBD2 matches at 14 bases. Germline assignment: CDR1 DFQATT and CDR2 SNEGSKA (reference sequence). The CDR3 has 15 amino acids. V was pared by 5 bases and J by 6 bases, with 9 bases of the junction left unmatched. This CDR3 reads CSAPMGLAGVTEQYF. The CDR3 bases are TGCAGTGCTCCTATGGGACTAGCGGGAGTAACCGAGCAGTACTTC.

This clonotype was observed many times. One end of the junction varies from germline; a read error may be responsible. The chain links TRBV9 to TRBJ2-1; D not resolved. Germline CDR1 and CDR2: SGDLS and YYNGEE. The CDR3 covers 11 residues. The CDR3 DNA sequence: TGTGCCAGCAGCGCCTACACTGAGCAGTTCTTC. Residues: CASSAYTEQFF.

In the case of this clonotype: A single base separates this from a much larger clone, so it may be a read error. The rearrangement links TRBV5-1 to TRBJ2-1, with 11 bases aligning to TRBD2. Germline V gives CDR1 SGHRS, CDR2 YFSETQ. The trim removed 3 bases at V and 8 bases at J, leaving 7 bases unmatched. There are 15 residues in the CDR3. CDR3 sequence (DNA): TGCGCCAGCAGCTCATCTAGCGGGAGGCCAGATGAGCAGTTCTTC. Translating it yields CASSSSSGRPDEQFF.